The 23 T cell receptor beta chains listed next were all sequenced from one sample in a study of shared clonotypes between healthy human individuals. Here immunoSEQ multiplex PCR was the method, and the copy in TCRdb shows in-frame clones only, minus some. In the table there are 1 million to 1.2 million clones, roughly 80% of which are singletons. The sample comprised memory CD4+ T cells from PBMCs. Subset defined: CD45RA-negative fraction. The receptor source for this set is a man aged 18 to 29 in good health. Some clones in this sample may be carry-over from other donors' samples.

This chain uses TRBV2 with TRBJ2-7, with 7 positions matching TRBD1. CDR1 and CDR2 from the germline V gene are SNHLY and FYNNEI. The J segment lost 6 bases and the V segment lost 10 bases, leaving 15 bases of the junction unmatched. The CDR3 spans 14 residues. The CDR3 reads CATAGWTGLGEQYF. The CDR3 nucleotides are TGTGCCACAGCAGGTTGGACAGGCCTCGGCGAGCAGTACTTC.

The V gene is TRBV5-1, the J gene TRBJ2-5, with 9 bases that match TRBD1. The J call may be incorrect, as the DNA end agrees better with TRBJ2-7. The CDR3 contains 14 residues. CDR1 SGHRS and CDR2 YFSETQ come from the germline V gene. CDR3 coding DNA: TGCGCCAGCAGCCTAAGGACAGGGGTGGGCGAGCAGTACTTC. The encoded protein is CASSLRTGVGEQYF.

This clone was observed a single time. This rearrangement joins TRBV19 to TRBJ2-2; 11 bases align to TRBD2. CDR1 is LNHDA, CDR2 SQIVND, per germline (reference sequence). V lost 8 bases and J lost 5; bases outside the gene matches: 7. CDR3 length equals 15 residues. CDR3 residues: CASHRTSGFTGELFF. CDR3 coding DNA: TGTGCCAGTCACCGGACTAGCGGGTTTACCGGGGAGCTGTTTTTT.

The V call is TRBV5-1, the J call TRBJ2-1; possibly TRBD1 for D (6 bases). The V end was cut by 1 base, the J end by 1 base, with 9 bases between. Germline loops: CDR1 SGHRS, CDR2 YFSETQ. CDR3 size: 15 residues. The CDR3 region is CASSLLQGSYNEQFF. The CDR3 DNA sequence: TGCGCCAGCAGCTTGTTACAGGGATCCTACAATGAGCAGTTCTTC.

This clone was detected ten times or more. The chain links TRBV6-1 to TRBJ2-7; no firm D call. CDR1 and CDR2 from the germline V gene are MNHNS and SASEGT. With 6 bases removed from V and 7 bases from J, the gap between germline ends came to 10 bases. The CDR3 runs 11 residues. CDR3 coding DNA: TGTGCCAGCAGGTCTCCTTGGGAGCAGTACTTC. It is translated as CASRSPWEQYF.

The chain links TRBV7-3 to TRBJ2-1; maybe TRBD2 (5 bases). From germline, CDR1 is SGHTA and CDR2 FQGTGA. The V end lost 5 bases, the J end lost 9 bases, and 14 bases lay between the germline ends. The CDR3 is 13 residues long. The CDR3: CASSVTSAGEQFF. In DNA, the CDR3 is TGTGCCAGCAGCGTGACCTCTGCGGGTGAGCAGTTCTTC.

The V gene is TRBV5-6, the J gene TRBJ1-4; D gene uncertain. The V end was cut by 2 bases, the J end by 1 base, with 6 bases between. Per germline, CDR1 SGHDT and CDR2 YYEEEE. The CDR3 has 14 residues. The CDR3: CASSLGLTNEKLFF. DNA for the CDR3: TGTGCCAGCAGCTTAGGCTTAACTAATGAAAAACTGTTTTTT.

Comments on this clone: A much larger clone sits a single nucleotide away, making a read error possible. This CDR3 is also generated by other DNA sequences in the sample. The chain joins TRBV11-2 to TRBJ1-1, with D possibly being TRBD1 (5 bases). The CDR3 covers 13 residues. V dropped 3 bases and J dropped 1 base, with 6 bases sitting between them. Germline V lookup: CDR1 SGHAT, CDR2 FQNNGV. CDR3 sequence (DNA): TGTGCCAGCAGCTTCGGACAGAACACTGAAGCTTTCTTT. Amino acid sequence: CASSFGQNTEAFF.

The V call is TRBV2, the J call TRBJ2-7; D gene ambiguous. Germline-derived CDR1 and CDR2 are SNHLY and FYNNEI. The CDR3 runs 11 residues. The V end was cut by 5 bases, the J end by 4 bases, with 6 bases between. This CDR3 reads CASSSLYEQYF. The CDR3 DNA follows: TGTGCCAGCAGTTCCCTGTACGAGCAGTACTTC.

This clone is a singleton in its sample. V gene TRBV5-1 combines with J gene TRBJ1-4, with a tentative D call TRBD1 (5 bases). Germline V gene lookup returns CDR1 SGHRS and CDR2 YFSETQ. V lost 2 bases and J lost 4, with 9 bases in between. CDR3 length: 14 amino acids. CDR3 in amino acids: CASSFTGGNEKLFF. The DNA for the CDR3 is TGCGCCAGCAGCTTTACTGGGGGTAATGAAAAACTGTTTTTT.

The V gene is TRBV2, the J gene TRBJ2-5; D might be TRBD1 or TRBD2, each matching 5 bases. The CDR3 spans 10 residues. Germline CDR1 and CDR2: SNHLY and FYNNEI. V gave up 3 bases and J gave up 10 bases, with 6 bases separating them. In nucleotides, the CDR3 is TGTGCCAGCAGTGATGGGGGCCAGTACTTC. It is translated as CASSDGGQYF.

This clone was recorded once. This chain connects TRBV6-5 to TRBJ2-2, with 8 nucleotides matching TRBD1. The V segment lost 5 bases and the J segment 3 bases; nucleotides outside the gene matches: 5. Looked up from germline, CDR1 is MNHEY and CDR2 is SVGAGI. This CDR3 has 15 residues. The CDR3 DNA follows: TGTGCCAGCAGTCCTACAGGGGGTGACACCGGGGAGCTGTTTTTT. Residues: CASSPTGGDTGELFF.

The rearrangement joins TRBV7-9 to TRBJ2-3; D remains unclear. CDR1 is SEHNR and CDR2 is FQNEAQ in the germline V gene (reference sequence). Trimming took off 7 bases at V and 0 bases at J, with 20 bases between the two ends. The CDR3 is 17 amino acids. CDR3 in amino acids: CASTVDRGKASTDTQYF. The CDR3 DNA reads as TGTGCCAGCACGGTTGATCGCGGTAAAGCCAGCACAGATACGCAGTATTTT.

V gene TRBV4-2 combines with J gene TRBJ2-5; D unresolved. The CDR3 is 15 amino acids. Germline V gene sequence: CDR1 LGHNA, CDR2 YNFKEQ. Trimming shortened V by 2 bases and J by 0 bases, and 10 bases separated the two germline ends. CDR3 sequence: CASSQNPQYQETQYF. DNA for the CDR3: TGTGCCAGCAGCCAAAACCCCCAATACCAAGAGACCCAGTACTTC.

The chain couples TRBV4-1 to TRBJ2-6; possibly TRBD2 for D (5 bases). Germline lookup yields CDR1 MGHRA and CDR2 YSYEKL. The V end lost 5 bases, the J end lost 2 bases, and 16 bases lay between the germline ends. The CDR3 has 17 amino acids. In DNA, the CDR3 is TGCGCCAGCAGCTCCCAAACTACTAGGGCTGGGGCCAACGTCCTGACTTTC. It yields the protein CASSSQTTRAGANVLTF.

This clone was seen a few times. V and J are TRBV4-2 and TRBJ2-2; D remains unclear. This CDR3 has 15 amino acids. Germline assignment: CDR1 LGHNA and CDR2 YNFKEQ. Trimming took off 3 bases at V and 0 bases at J, with 8 bases between the two ends. CDR3 region: CASSQVSANTGELFF. The CDR3 DNA is TGTGCCAGCAGCCAGGTCAGCGCGAACACCGGGGAGCTGTTTTTT.

V and J are TRBV18 and TRBJ1-5; 10 nucleotides match TRBD1. CDR1 is KGHSH, CDR2 LQKENI, per germline. CDR3 length: 15 residues. V lost 2 bases and J lost 10; bases outside the gene matches: 8. CDR3 region: CASSPTDRGDVPQHF. In DNA, the CDR3 is TGTGCCAGCTCACCAACGGACAGGGGGGATGTTCCCCAGCATTTT.

A note on this clone: The same CDR3 can be traced to other DNA sequences in this sample. The genes are TRBV19 and TRBJ1-5; no definite D call. The CDR3 is made up of 13 amino acids. Germline-derived CDR1 and CDR2 are LNHDA and SQIVND (reference sequence). V was shortened by 6 bases and J by 4 bases, with 10 bases between the two germline ends. The CDR3 region has the DNA TGTGCCAGTAGCCCTGACCGTAATCAGCCCCAGCATTTT. Its translation is CASSPDRNQPQHF.

The gene calls are TRBV18 and TRBJ2-1; D call uncertain. V lost 6 bases and J lost 0, with 12 bases in between. Germline lookup yields CDR1 KGHSH and CDR2 LQKENI. The CDR3 length is 15 residues. The CDR3 nucleotides read TGTGCCAGCTCGCTCAATGCTCTCTCCTACAATGAGCAGTTCTTC. Translation gives CASSLNALSYNEQFF. The whole variable domain, filled in from reference TRBV18 and TRBJ2-1, reads NAGVMQNPRHLVRRRGQEARLRCSPMKGHSHVYWYRQLPEEGLKFMVYLQKENIIDESGMPKERFSAEFPKEGPSILRIQQVVRGDSAAYFCASSLNALSYNEQFFGPGTRLTVL.

This sequence joins TRBV9 and TRBJ2-2; the D gene is possibly TRBD2 (5 bases). This CDR3 contains 14 residues. The germline CDR1 and CDR2 sequences are SGDLS and YYNGEE. The V end lost 0 bases, the J end lost 6 bases, and 9 bases lay between the germline ends. CDR3 region: CASSVVGGAGELFF. In DNA form, the CDR3 reads TGTGCCAGCAGCGTAGTAGGAGGCGCCGGGGAGCTGTTTTTT.

In regard to this clone: This specimen includes other DNA sequences encoding the same CDR3. V and J are TRBV9 and TRBJ2-5, with 9 bases aligning to TRBD2. V trimming: 0 bases; J trimming: 5 bases; junction bases outside the gene matches: 8. This CDR3 contains 16 residues. Germline V gene data show CDR1 as SGDLS and CDR2 as YYNGEE. In nucleotides, the CDR3 is TGTGCCAGCAGCGTAGCAGCTAGCGGGACTCACGAGACCCAGTACTTC. Amino acids: CASSVAASGTHETQYF.

The chain recombines TRBV9 with TRBJ1-3; D is perhaps TRBD1 (6 bases). There are 16 residues in the CDR3. Trimming pared 0 bases from V and 6 bases from J, leaving 16 bases between. CDR1 is SGDLS and CDR2 is YYNGEE in the germline V gene. The CDR3: CASSVGGARGLNTIYF. The CDR3 bases are TGTGCCAGCAGCGTAGGGGGGGCCAGGGGACTAAACACCATATATTTT.

This chain uses TRBV7-9 with TRBJ2-3; D unresolved. Trimming pared 8 bases from V and 3 bases from J, leaving 12 bases between. Germline lookup yields CDR1 SEHNR and CDR2 FQNEAQ (reference sequence). The CDR3 runs 13 residues. The CDR3 loop reads CASSSLGTDTQYF. The CDR3 DNA reads as TGTGCCAGCTCGTCCTTGGGAACAGATACGCAGTATTTT.